What follows are 18 T cell receptor beta chains derived from one specimen sequenced in a study of T cell repertoires in cytomegalovirus infection. TCRdb re-analysed the reads in MiXCR, keeping a single row per CDR3 protein. The profile shows 510,000 or so distinct CDR3 sequences, approximately 26% of them singletons. The specimen sequenced was PBMCs. These TCRs come from a human donor in good health (CMV status not recorded). Some clones in this sample may be carry-over from other donors' samples.

This clonotype was detected ten times or more. The genes are TRBV7-4 and TRBJ2-7, with 9 bases that match TRBD1. V lost 5 bases, J lost 4 bases, and 12 bases stayed unmatched. The length of the CDR3 is 16 residues. CDR1 and CDR2 from the germline V gene are SGHVT and SQSDAQ. CDR3 region: CASSGRTGDLLYEQYF. CDR3 nucleotide sequence: TGTGCCAGCAGCGGACGGACAGGGGACCTCCTTTACGAGCAGTACTTC.

The V call is TRBV15, the J call TRBJ2-5; a possible D gene is TRBD1 (5 bases). Germline assignment: CDR1 LNHNV and CDR2 YYDKDF (reference sequence). The CDR3 contains 15 residues. The V gene lost 3 bases and the J gene lost 1 base, with 12 bases spanning the gap. In DNA form, the CDR3 reads TGTGCCACCAGCAGGGGGCCCCCAGGCCAAGAGACCCAGTACTTC. Its translation is CATSRGPPGQETQYF. The whole variable domain, remainder taken from reference TRBV15 and TRBJ2-5, is DAMVIQNPRYQVTQFGKPVTLSCSQTLNHNVMYWYQQKSSQAPKLLFHYYDKDFNNEADTPDNFQSRRPNTSFCFLDIRSPGLGDTAMYLCATSRGPPGQETQYFGPGTRLLVL.

This clonotype was recorded a few times. V gene TRBV12-3 or TRBV12-4 combines with J gene TRBJ2-1; unclear D gene. Trimming cost V 5 bases and J 8 bases, with 10 bases left between them. This CDR3 has 12 residues. CDR3 bases: TGTGCCAGCAGTGGACCGGTCGATGAGCAGTTCTTC. The encoded protein is CASSGPVDEQFF.

There are many counts of this clonotype. This chain uses TRBV7-2 with TRBJ2-2; D is uncertain. Germline V CDR1 and CDR2: SGHTA, FQGNSA. The V end was cut by 3 bases, the J end by 4 bases, with 12 bases between. CDR3 length: 15 amino acids. As DNA, the CDR3 is TGTGCCAGCAGCTTCAGGAGAGTAAGCACCGGGGAGCTGTTTTTT. Translated: CASSFRRVSTGELFF.

The table lists this clonotype with many counts. A much larger clone lies a single base off, so this may be a read error. The chain couples TRBV7-2 to TRBJ2-5; D possibly corresponds to TRBD1 (5 bases). This CDR3 is built from 13 residues. The V and J ends lost 2 bases and 2 bases respectively, with 6 bases between them. Germline V CDR1 and CDR2: SGHTA, FQGNSA. The CDR3 nucleotides read TGTGCCAGCAGCTTACGACAGCAAGAGACCCAGTACTTC. Protein product: CASSLRQQETQYF.

This clonotype was seen repeatedly, ten times or more. V and J are TRBV7-2 and TRBJ2-3; unclear D gene. The V end lost 2 bases, the J end lost 2 bases, and 8 bases lay between the germline ends. The germline CDR1 and CDR2 sequences are SGHTA and FQGNSA. The CDR3 contains 14 residues. The CDR3 loop reads CASSLTGNTDTQYF. CDR3 sequence (DNA): TGTGCCAGCAGCTTAACCGGCAACACAGATACGCAGTATTTT. The full variable domain, with the rest looked up from reference TRBV7-2 and TRBJ2-3, is GAGVSQSPSNKVTEKGKDVELRCDPISGHTALYWYRQSLGQGLEFLIYFQGNSAPDKSGLPSDRFSAERTGGSVSTLTIQRTQQEDSAVYLCASSLTGNTDTQYFGPGTRLTVL.

This clonotype has only a few counts. The genes are TRBV4-1 and TRBJ2-7, with D tentatively TRBD1 (5 bases). CDR1 MGHRA and CDR2 YSYEKL come from the germline V gene. CDR3 size: 15 residues. Trimming stripped 2 bases from V and 2 bases from J, with 13 bases between. This CDR3 is CASSQSSVDTYEQYF. CDR3 DNA sequence: TGCGCCAGCAGCCAATCCTCAGTGGACACCTACGAGCAGTACTTC.

This clonotype was seen only a few times. The chain has TRBV29-1 and TRBJ2-1, with TRBD2 matching over 8 bases. This CDR3 region has 14 residues. The germline gives CDR1 SQVTM, CDR2 ANQGSEA. V gave up 7 bases and J gave up 8 bases; unmatched junction bases: 13. DNA for the CDR3: TGCAGCGGTAACCCTAGCGGGTCCATCGATGAGCAGTTCTTC. Encoded protein: CSGNPSGSIDEQFF.

The V and J genes are TRBV6-1 and TRBJ2-7, with D maybe TRBD2 (5 bases). V was shortened by 6 bases and J by 2 bases, with 14 bases between the two germline ends. Germline V gives CDR1 MNHNS, CDR2 SASEGT. The CDR3 length is 14 residues. The CDR3 reads CASSPGGYTYEQYV. DNA for the CDR3: TGTGCCAGCAGCCCTGGAGGCTATACCTACGAGCAGTACGTC.

The count of this clonotype is one. The chain links TRBV20-1 to TRBJ2-2, with 9 bases that match TRBD2. The CDR3 consists of 14 residues. Germline V CDR1 and CDR2: DFQATT, SNEGSKA (reference sequence). V lost 0 bases, J lost 9 bases, and 5 bases stayed unmatched. The CDR3, as DNA: TGCAGTGCTAGAGATCGGCGGGAGGGCCGGGAGCTGTTTTTT. Protein: CSARDRREGRELFF.

The genes are TRBV6-5 and TRBJ1-1; D may be TRBD1 (6 bases). V lost 9 bases to trimming and J lost 0 bases, with 11 bases between them. Germline CDR1 and CDR2: MNHEY and SVGAGI. This CDR3 has 13 amino acids. The CDR3 is CASKGHLNTEAFF. CDR3 coding DNA: TGTGCCAGTAAGGGACACTTGAACACTGAAGCTTTCTTT.

This clonotype occurred once. V and J are TRBV12-3 or TRBV12-4 and TRBJ1-5, with D unclear. Between the trimmed V and J ends, which lost 3 bases and 3 bases, there was a span of 12 bases. The CDR3 consists of 15 residues. As DNA, the CDR3 is TGTGCCAGCAGTTTGATGGGCGGGCTCAATCAGCCCCAGCATTTT. Translating it yields CASSLMGGLNQPQHF.

In its sample, this clonotype was seen a few times. The chain recombines TRBV28 with TRBJ2-1; D is undetermined. Germline values: CDR1 MDHEN, CDR2 SYDVKM. This CDR3 region has 13 residues. Trimming shortened V by 2 bases and J by 9 bases, and 11 bases separated the two germline ends. CDR3 amino acids: CASSLGVSFEQFF. The CDR3 DNA follows: TGTGCCAGCAGTTTAGGGGTATCTTTTGAGCAGTTCTTC.

The rearrangement links TRBV6-5 to TRBJ2-7; D is possibly TRBD2 (5 bases). The germline V gene encodes CDR1 MNHEY and CDR2 SVGAGI. V lost 6 bases and J lost 0, with 12 bases in between. CDR3 length equals 14 residues. The CDR3 spells CASRLQRDSYEQYV. In nucleotides, the CDR3 is TGTGCCAGCAGACTGCAACGGGACTCCTACGAGCAGTACGTC.

This clonotype was detected only a few times. This chain connects TRBV12-3 or TRBV12-4 to TRBJ1-6; a weak D match, TRBD1 (5 bases). V was clipped by 8 bases and J by 7 bases, with 9 bases between them. CDR3 size: 12 residues. CDR3 sequence reads: CASGGGNSPLHF. As DNA, the CDR3 is TGTGCCAGCGGGGGGGGGAATTCACCCCTCCACTTT.

The V and J genes are TRBV27 and TRBJ2-2; 7 nucleotides match TRBD2. The CDR3 is 18 residues long. CDR1 is MNHEY and CDR2 is SMNVEV in the germline V gene (reference sequence). Trimming cost V 4 bases and J 3 bases; bases outside gene matches: 14. CDR3 amino acids: CASSSHWGGSGYTGELFF. The CDR3 nucleotides read TGTGCCAGCAGTTCCCACTGGGGGGGATCTGGTTACACCGGGGAGCTGTTTTTT.

There are many counts of this clonotype. Germline and junction disagree at one end, which may indicate a read error. The rearrangement uses TRBV7-7 and TRBJ2-5; TRBD1 agrees at 7 bases. CDR3 length: 15 amino acids. Germline V gene data show CDR1 as SSHAT and CDR2 as FNYEAQ (reference sequence). The CDR3 protein is CASSLAPDREETQYF. The DNA of the CDR3 is TGTGCTAGCAGCTTAGCCCCAGACAGGGAAGAGACCCAGTACTTC. Full variable domain (missing parts from reference TRBV7-7 and TRBJ2-5): GAGVSQSPRYKVTKRGQDVTLRCDPISSHATLYWYQQALGQGPEFLTYFNYEAQPDKSGLPSDRFSAERPEGSISTLTIQRTEQRDSAMYRCASSLAPDREETQYFGPGTRLLVL.

The genes are TRBV15 and TRBJ2-5; D call uncertain. Germline CDR1 is LNHNV and CDR2 is YYDKDF (reference sequence). This CDR3 comprises 11 residues. The V and J ends lost 3 bases and 5 bases respectively, with 4 bases between them. This CDR3 reads CATSRTETQYF. Written as DNA, the CDR3 is TGTGCCACCAGCAGGACGGAGACCCAGTACTTC.